These 18 T cell receptor beta chains originate from one sample sequenced in a study of shared clonotypes between healthy human individuals. Measured with immunoSEQ multiplex PCR; TCRdb has only the in-frame clones, and not every one. The table lists roughly 2,500,000 clones, approximately 93% of them singletons. Sequenced: naive CD4+ T cells from PBMCs. The subset was: CD45RA+ positively selected. The receptors originated from a man younger than 30 in good health. Some clones in this sample may be carry-over from other donors' samples.

This sequence joins TRBV7-3 and TRBJ2-1, with a weak D call TRBD2 (6 bases). The germline V and J ends were trimmed by 1 base and 4 bases, with 14 bases remaining between them. The CDR3 is 16 residues long. CDR1 SGHTA and CDR2 FQGTGA come from the germline V gene. CDR3 DNA sequence: TGTGCCAGCAGCTTAAGAATTAGCGGACTATACAATGAGCAGTTCTTC. Protein: CASSLRISGLYNEQFF.

This chain joins TRBV5-1 and TRBJ2-1; maybe TRBD1 (5 bases). The V and J ends lost 0 bases and 6 bases respectively, with 13 bases between them. Germline V gene lookup returns CDR1 SGHRS and CDR2 YFSETQ. The CDR3 is made up of 15 amino acids. CDR3 nucleotide sequence: TGCGCCAGCAGCTTGGCTCAGGGTAAGGGCAATGAGCAGTTCTTC. Translation gives CASSLAQGKGNEQFF.

This chain links TRBV7-9 with TRBJ2-7; D gene unclear. Germline CDR1 and CDR2: SEHNR and FQNEAQ (reference sequence). The CDR3 contains 12 residues. V was trimmed by 2 bases and J by 4 bases, leaving 6 bases between them. The CDR3, as DNA: TGTGCCAGCAGCTTATCCAAATACGAGCAGTACTTC. Residues: CASSLSKYEQYF.

The chain combines TRBV7-9 with TRBJ1-1; tentatively, D is TRBD1 (5 bases). V was trimmed by 2 bases and J by 0 bases, leaving 13 bases between them. Germline loops: CDR1 SEHNR, CDR2 FQNEAQ (reference sequence). The CDR3 sequence is 16 residues long. CDR3 in amino acids: CASSLFSSGMNTEAFF. In DNA form, the CDR3 reads TGTGCCAGCAGCTTATTTTCGTCAGGGATGAACACTGAAGCTTTCTTT.

This clone was detected only once. The J gene is TRBJ1-1, the V gene TRBV4-1, with TRBD1 as a possible D gene (5 bases). The germline V gene has CDR1 MGHRA and CDR2 YSYEKL. The CDR3 is 15 residues long. Trimming cost V 3 bases and J 6 bases, with 17 bases left between them. CDR3 sequence (DNA): TGCGCCAGCAGCCAGGGCAGGGACTTAGAGCCTGAAGCTTTCTTT. Its protein is CASSQGRDLEPEAFF.

The chain joins TRBV7-8 to TRBJ2-7, with 8 bases matching TRBD2. This CDR3 region has 15 residues. V dropped 5 bases and J dropped 2; count of bases not matched to a gene: 8. The germline V gene has CDR1 SGHVS and CDR2 FQNEAQ. CDR3 nucleotide sequence: TGTGCCAGCAGCCACCGGGGTAGCGGGGCCTACGAGCAGTACTTC. Its protein is CASSHRGSGAYEQYF.

The chain carries TRBV2 and TRBJ1-2; D is unresolved. V gave up 6 bases and J gave up 7 bases, with 12 bases separating them. Germline values: CDR1 SNHLY, CDR2 FYNNEI. The CDR3 spans 12 residues. This CDR3 is CASRGQSSGYTF. The CDR3 bases are TGTGCCAGCAGAGGGCAGTCCAGTGGCTACACCTTC. Looking up the rest from reference TRBV2 and TRBJ1-2 gives the full variable domain: EPEVTQTPSHQVTQMGQEVILRCVPISNHLYFYWYRQILGQKVEFLVSFYNNEISEKSEIFDDQFSVERPDGSNFTLKIRSTKLEDSAMYFCASRGQSSGYTFGSGTRLTVV.

The chain recombines TRBV7-2 with TRBJ2-1, with 7 bases identical to TRBD2. The CDR3 loop spans 16 amino acids. Losses at the gene ends were 5 bases for V and 3 bases for J; bases not matched to a gene: 10. Germline-derived CDR1 and CDR2 are SGHTA and FQGNSA. Written as DNA, the CDR3 is TGTGCCAGCAGCCACAACCCTAGCGGACTCTACAATGAGCAGTTCTTC. It yields the protein CASSHNPSGLYNEQFF.

V is TRBV29-1 and J is TRBJ2-3; D unresolved. Germline V gives CDR1 SQVTM, CDR2 ANQGSEA. There are 12 residues in the CDR3. The V gene lost 6 bases and the J gene lost 3 bases, with 10 bases spanning the gap. The CDR3 nucleotides are TGCAGCGTCCTGTTGGTGACAGATACGCAGTATTTT. Its translation is CSVLLVTDTQYF.

As concerns this clone: At one end, the junction sequence differs from germline, possibly due to a read error. This chain links TRBV20-1 with TRBJ2-5; D not resolved. In germline, CDR1 is DFQATT, CDR2 SNEGSKA (reference sequence). The CDR3 covers 10 residues. The CDR3 spells CSASRSSAHF. CDR3 DNA: TGCAGTGCTTCTAGGAGTTCGGCCCACTTC.

The CDR3 coding sequence is TGTGCCAGCAGTTTCTCCCCAGGGGCCAAGGGGATTGGTGGCTACACCTTC. Protein: CASSFSPGAKGIGGYTF. J is TRBJ1-2 and V is TRBV28; D is perhaps TRBD1 (6 bases). Trimming shortened V by 3 bases and J by 7 bases, and 24 bases separated the two germline ends. The CDR3 contains 17 residues. Germline V CDR1 and CDR2: MDHEN, SYDVKM.

The chain has TRBV5-1 and TRBJ1-2, with 10 bases lining up with TRBD1. Germline V lookup: CDR1 SGHRS, CDR2 YFSETQ. V lost 0 bases and J lost 2; bases outside the gene matches: 4. The CDR3 is 16 amino acids. CDR3 sequence (DNA): TGCGCCAGCAGCTTGGAAGGGACAGGGGTGAACTATGGCTACACCTTC. Translated: CASSLEGTGVNYGYTF.

The chain is built from TRBV6-6 and TRBJ1-1; D gene ambiguous. This CDR3 comprises 13 residues. The ends were cut back, 6 bases at V and 2 bases at J, with 10 bases in the middle. Germline V gene data show CDR1 as MNHNY and CDR2 as SVGAGI (reference sequence). CDR3 nucleotide sequence: TGTGCCAGCAGCTTTACTATCAACACTGAAGCTTTCTTT. It specifies CASSFTINTEAFF.

For the CDR3, the DNA is TGTGCCAGCAGCCCATATCACAGGGAGTTGGATGGCTACACCTTC. This gives the protein CASSPYHRELDGYTF. The V and J genes are TRBV14 and TRBJ1-2, with D tentatively TRBD1 (6 bases). The germline V gene encodes CDR1 SGHDN and CDR2 FVKESK. Trimming stripped 4 bases from V and 6 bases from J, with 18 bases between. CDR3 length: 15 amino acids.

This sequence joins TRBV18 and TRBJ2-3; D gene uncertain. V lost 2 bases and J lost 6, with 12 bases in between. Germline loops: CDR1 KGHSH, CDR2 LQKENI. CDR3 length: 14 residues. The CDR3, as DNA: TGTGCCAGCTCACCAGTTACGGCCATTGATACGCAGTATTTT. Its protein product is CASSPVTAIDTQYF. Full variable domain (rest looked up from reference TRBV18 and TRBJ2-3): NAGVMQNPRHLVRRRGQEARLRCSPMKGHSHVYWYRQLPEEGLKFMVYLQKENIIDESGMPKERFSAEFPKEGPSILRIQQVVRGDSAAYFCASSPVTAIDTQYFGPGTRLTVL.

The chain combines TRBV5-4 with TRBJ1-1; 9 bases are a match to TRBD1. The CDR3 covers 15 residues. With 4 bases clipped from V and 4 bases from J, the junction kept 8 bases outside the gene matches. The V gene's germline CDR1 is SGHNT and CDR2 YYREEE (reference sequence). CDR3 amino acids: CASSTYSTGGTEAFF. Written as DNA, the CDR3 is TGTGCCAGCAGCACCTACTCGACAGGGGGCACTGAAGCTTTCTTT.

This clone was seen more than once but under ten times. The V call is TRBV5-1, the J call TRBJ1-4; TRBD1 aligns across 9 bases. V shed 5 bases and J 4 bases; nucleotides not matched to a gene: 9. The CDR3 has 16 residues. Per the germline V gene, CDR1 is SGHRS and CDR2 is YFSETQ. CDR3 residues: CASSSRPGQGNEKLFF. CDR3 nucleotide sequence: TGCGCCAGCAGTTCCCGGCCGGGACAGGGTAATGAAAAACTGTTTTTT.

The V and J genes are TRBV28 and TRBJ1-4, with D tentatively TRBD1 (6 bases). The V end lost 6 bases, the J end lost 6 bases, and 20 bases lay between the germline ends. There are 16 residues in the CDR3. Germline V gives CDR1 MDHEN, CDR2 SYDVKM. The CDR3 DNA follows: TGTGCCAGCAGCCGAGGGGGGGAAACAGAGCATGAAAAACTGTTTTTT. Its protein product is CASSRGGETEHEKLFF.